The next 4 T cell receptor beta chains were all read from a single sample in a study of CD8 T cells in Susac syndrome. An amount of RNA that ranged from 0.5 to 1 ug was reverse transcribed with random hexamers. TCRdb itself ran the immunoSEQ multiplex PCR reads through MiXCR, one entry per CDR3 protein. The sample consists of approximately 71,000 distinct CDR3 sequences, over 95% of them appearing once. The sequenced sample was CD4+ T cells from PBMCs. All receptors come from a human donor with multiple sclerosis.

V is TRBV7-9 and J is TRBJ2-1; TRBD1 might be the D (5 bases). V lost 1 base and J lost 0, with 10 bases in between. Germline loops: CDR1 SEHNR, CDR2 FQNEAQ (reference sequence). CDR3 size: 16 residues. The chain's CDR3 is CASSLDRSSSYNEQFF. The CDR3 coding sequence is TGTGCCAGCAGCTTAGACAGGTCAAGCTCCTACAATGAGCAGTTCTTC.

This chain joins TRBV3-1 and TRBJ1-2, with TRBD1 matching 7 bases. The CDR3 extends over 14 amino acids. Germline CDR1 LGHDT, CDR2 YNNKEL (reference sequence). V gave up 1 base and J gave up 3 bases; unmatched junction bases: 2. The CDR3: CASSQGQGDYGYTF. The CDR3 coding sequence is TGTGCCAGCAGCCAAGGGCAGGGGGACTATGGCTACACCTTC.

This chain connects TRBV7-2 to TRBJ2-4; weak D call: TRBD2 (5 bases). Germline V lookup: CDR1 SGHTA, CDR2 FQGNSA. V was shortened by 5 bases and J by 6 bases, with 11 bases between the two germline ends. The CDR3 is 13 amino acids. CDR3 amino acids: CASSIPGINIQYF. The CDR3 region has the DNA TGTGCCAGCAGCATCCCGGGGATAAACATTCAGTACTTC.

The CDR3 DNA reads as TGTGCCAGCAGTGAAGGGGTAAGGGCCGCCTACGAGCAGTACTTC. Translation gives CASSEGVRAAYEQYF. This chain connects TRBV2 to TRBJ2-7; D is undetermined. This CDR3 spans 15 amino acids. V shed 1 base and J shed 2 bases, with 12 bases lying between them. Germline V lookup: CDR1 SNHLY, CDR2 FYNNEI.